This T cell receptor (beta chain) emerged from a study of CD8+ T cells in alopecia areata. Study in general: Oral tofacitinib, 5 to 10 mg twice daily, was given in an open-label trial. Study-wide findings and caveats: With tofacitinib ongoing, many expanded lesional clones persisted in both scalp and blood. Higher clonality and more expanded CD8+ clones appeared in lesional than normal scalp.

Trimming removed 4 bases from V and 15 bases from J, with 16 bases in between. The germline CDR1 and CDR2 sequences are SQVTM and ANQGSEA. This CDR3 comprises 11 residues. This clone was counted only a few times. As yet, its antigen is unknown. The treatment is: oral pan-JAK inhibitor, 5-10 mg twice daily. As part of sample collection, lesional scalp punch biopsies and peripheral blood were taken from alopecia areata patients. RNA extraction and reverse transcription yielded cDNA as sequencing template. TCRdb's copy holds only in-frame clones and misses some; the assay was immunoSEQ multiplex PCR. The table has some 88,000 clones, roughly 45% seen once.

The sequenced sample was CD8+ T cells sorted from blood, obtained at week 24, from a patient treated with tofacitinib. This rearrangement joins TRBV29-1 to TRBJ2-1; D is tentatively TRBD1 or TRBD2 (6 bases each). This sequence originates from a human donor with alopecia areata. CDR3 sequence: CSVVEDSGRFF. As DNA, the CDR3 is TGCAGCGTTGTTGAGGACAGCGGGCGGTTCTTC.